Listed here are 11 T cell receptor beta chains from one sample, sequenced in a study of metastatic and nonmetastatic thyroid tumors. Using MiXCR, TCRdb reanalyzed the PCR reads. Among about 6,500 clones, roughly a third were seen once, and the ten largest hold roughly a third. Patients had received no treatment of any kind before thyroid surgery. Source material: adjacent normal tissue. These receptors originate from a female donor with papillary thyroid cancer or a benign thyroid nodule (not recorded which). Some clones in this sample may be carry-over from other donors' samples.

The V and J genes are TRBV11-2 and TRBJ2-3; tentatively, D is TRBD1 or TRBD2 (6 bases each). The CDR3 extends over 17 amino acids. CDR1 is SGHAT and CDR2 is FQNNGV in the germline V gene. Trimming stripped 0 bases from V and 8 bases from J, with 21 bases between. The CDR3 bases are TGTGCCAGCAGCTTAGATGCCTCCGGGGGCCGAGGGGGTACGCAGTATTTT. Residues: CASSLDASGGRGGTQYF.

This clone was seen only a few times. The V gene is TRBV6-4, the J gene TRBJ2-3; 10 bases are shared with TRBD1. J gave up 4 bases and V 0 bases, and 1 base lay outside the gene matches. This CDR3 region has 15 residues. Germline CDR1 reads MRHNA; CDR2 reads SNTAGT. CDR3 region: CASSDSTGGADTQYF. CDR3 DNA sequence: TGTGCCAGCAGTGACTCGACAGGGGGCGCAGATACGCAGTATTTT.

This clone was detected a few times. The J gene is TRBJ2-7, the V gene TRBV6-5; D call uncertain. Germline V gene data show CDR1 as MNHEY and CDR2 as SVGAGI. Trimming shortened V by 5 bases and J by 4 bases, and 18 bases separated the two germline ends. The CDR3 runs to 15 residues. DNA for the CDR3: TGTGCCAGCAGTCCCTCGGCCGGAGAAACGTACGAGCAGTACTTC. As protein: CASSPSAGETYEQYF.

The rearrangement links TRBV11-3 to TRBJ2-6; tentatively, D is TRBD1 (5 bases). Between the trimmed V and J ends, which lost 2 bases and 0 bases, there was a span of 20 bases. Germline V CDR1 and CDR2: SGHNT, YENEEA. There are 20 residues in the CDR3. The CDR3 sequence: CASSLSDLRQLLSGANVLTF. As DNA, the CDR3 is TGTGCCAGCAGCTTATCTGATCTGCGACAGCTACTCTCTGGGGCCAACGTCCTGACTTTC.

A remark on this clone: Because it lacks the conserved phenylalanine or tryptophan at the end, this CDR3 is likely a read error. The DNA of the CDR3 is TGTGACAGACCCTCCAGCGGGAGTATCACCTACGAGCAGTACCTC. Translating it yields CDRPSSGSITYEQYL. V gene TRBV19 combines with J gene TRBJ2-7, with TRBD2 identical over 8 bases. This CDR3 contains 15 residues. CDR1 LNHDA and CDR2 SQIVND come from the germline V gene (reference sequence).

The chain has TRBV12-3 or TRBV12-4 and TRBJ1-2; D might be TRBD1 (5 bases). The CDR3 is 15 amino acids. With 3 bases removed from V and 5 bases from J, the gap between germline ends came to 16 bases. CDR3 bases: TGTGCCAGCAGTTTCAGAGACAGAGACTCGTATGGCTACACCTTC. As protein: CASSFRDRDSYGYTF.

This clone showed up just a few times. The rearrangement joins TRBV27 to TRBJ1-2; 10 bases are a match to TRBD1. Unmatched junction bases numbered 3, after V lost 2 bases and J lost 6 bases. There are 14 residues in the CDR3. CDR1 is MNHEY and CDR2 is SMNVEV in the germline V gene (reference sequence). As DNA, the CDR3 is TGTGCCAGCAGTTTAGGACAGGGGGGTGATGGCTACACCTTC. It encodes CASSLGQGGDGYTF.

Note on this clone: A read error may account for a junction end that differs from germline. The V gene is TRBV5-1, the J gene TRBJ2-7; 10 bases map to TRBD1. The length of the CDR3 is 14 residues. Germline CDR1 reads SGHRS; CDR2 reads YFSETQ. CDR3 sequence (DNA): TGTGCCAGCAGCCCGGGACAGGGGCGGCACGAGCAGTACTTC. Its translation is CASSPGQGRHEQYF.

This clone was detected a few times. The rearrangement joins TRBV6-5 to TRBJ1-2, with 8 bases identical to TRBD1. This CDR3 spans 13 amino acids. The V and J ends lost 4 bases and 4 bases, in that order; junction bases with no gene match: 2. Germline loops: CDR1 MNHEY, CDR2 SVGAGI. CDR3 sequence: CASSFGTGYGYTF. CDR3 in DNA: TGTGCCAGCAGTTTCGGGACAGGCTATGGCTACACCTTC.

Written as DNA, the CDR3 is TGTGCCAGCGGGGTTAGTAGGACAGGGAATATCAATCAGCCCCAGCATTTT. As protein: CASGVSRTGNINQPQHF. The chain couples TRBV2 to TRBJ1-5, with 8 nucleotides matching TRBD1. The length of the CDR3 is 17 residues. Germline V gene sequence: CDR1 SNHLY, CDR2 FYNNEI. Trimming cost V 8 bases and J 3 bases; bases outside gene matches: 15.

The chain carries TRBV2 and TRBJ2-7, with D unresolved. The CDR3 runs to 14 residues. The germline V gene has CDR1 SNHLY and CDR2 FYNNEI. Deletions cut 6 bases from V and 5 bases from J, with 17 bases between. CDR3: CASRHPPKTHEQYF. DNA for the CDR3: TGTGCCAGCAGACACCCACCAAAGACCCACGAGCAGTACTTC.